These T cell receptor beta chains were read from a single sample in a study of T-cell reconstitution after alpha-beta-depleted transplantation in children. One entry per CDR3 protein results from TCRdb running MiXCR on the PCR reads. Found here are about 830,000 distinct CDR3 sequences, under 20% of them singletons; the top ten hold about 5%. Here the sequenced sample was PBMCs, mostly from graft donor cells, taken 360 days after TCRalphabeta/CD19-depleted stem cell transplant. The receptors come from a male patient younger than 18 who had a stem cell transplant for acute lymphoblastic leukemia, so the T cells may come from the graft donor. Both conserved end residues are part of each CDR3. Fields, in order: V gene, J gene, clone size, D gene, CDR3 protein, CDR3 DNA. D genes are given only for firm matches. Only part of the rows carry a size: once, few, many, or a class if the clone is expanded.

v_gene: TRBV6-5
j_gene: TRBJ2-2
abundance: -
d_gene: -
CDR3aa: CASSYSSGVYTGELFF
CDR3nt: TGTGCCAGCAGTTACTCTTCCGGGGTTTACACCGGGGAGCTGTTTTTT

v_gene: TRBV3-1
j_gene: TRBJ2-7
abundance: few
d_gene: -
CDR3aa: CASSRKDYTYEQYF
CDR3nt: TGTGCCAGCAGCCGTAAGGATTATACCTACGAGCAGTACTTC

v_gene: TRBV27
j_gene: TRBJ2-2
abundance: -
d_gene: TRBD2
CDR3aa: CASQGLAKTGELFF
CDR3nt: TGTGCCAGCCAGGGACTAGCGAAAACCGGGGAGCTGTTTTTT

v_gene: TRBV18
j_gene: TRBJ1-3
abundance: few
d_gene: -
CDR3aa: CASSPQRTTGNTIYF
CDR3nt: TGTGCCAGCTCACCCCAAAGAACGACTGGAAACACCATATATTTT

v_gene: TRBV28
j_gene: TRBJ2-1
abundance: many
d_gene: -
CDR3aa: CASILMGGGDNEQFF
CDR3nt: TGTGCCAGCATCTTGATGGGAGGCGGGGACAATGAGCAGTTCTTC

v_gene: TRBV4-1
j_gene: TRBJ1-2
abundance: -
d_gene: TRBD1
CDR3aa: CASSFPGTAYGYTF
CDR3nt: TGCGCCAGCAGCTTCCCCGGGACAGCCTATGGCTACACCTTC

v_gene: TRBV12-3/TRBV12-4
j_gene: TRBJ2-7
abundance: many
d_gene: TRBD2
CDR3aa: CAPNGSGTTSPSYEQYF
CDR3nt: TGTGCCCCAAACGGTAGCGGGACGACAAGCCCCTCCTACGAGCAGTACTTC

v_gene: TRBV6-5
j_gene: TRBJ2-5
abundance: -
d_gene: TRBD2
CDR3aa: CASSYDPSGSETQYF
CDR3nt: TGTGCCAGCAGTTACGATCCTAGCGGGAGTGAGACCCAGTACTTC

v_gene: TRBV4-1
j_gene: TRBJ2-3
abundance: few
d_gene: -
CDR3aa: CASSIESRATDTQYF
CDR3nt: TGCGCCAGCAGCATCGAATCACGGGCGACAGATACGCAGTATTTT

v_gene: TRBV5-1
j_gene: TRBJ2-7
abundance: -
d_gene: -
CDR3aa: CASSGTDAGEQYF
CDR3nt: TGCGCCAGCAGTGGTACGGACGCCGGCGAGCAGTACTTC

v_gene: TRBV6-2/TRBV6-3
j_gene: TRBJ1-1
abundance: -
d_gene: TRBD1
CDR3aa: CASSPRRDRLNTEAFF
CDR3nt: TGTGCCAGCAGTCCCCGGCGGGACAGACTGAACACTGAAGCTTTCTTT

v_gene: TRBV15
j_gene: TRBJ2-5
abundance: few
d_gene: TRBD2
CDR3aa: CATSRFGEGETQYF
CDR3nt: TGTGCCACCAGCAGGTTCGGGGAGGGAGAGACCCAGTACTTC

v_gene: TRBV11-2
j_gene: TRBJ2-2
abundance: -
d_gene: -
CDR3aa: CASSFPRGSPGELFF
CDR3nt: TGTGCCAGCAGCTTCCCCCGCGGAAGCCCCGGGGAGCTGTTTTTT

v_gene: TRBV6-2/TRBV6-3
j_gene: TRBJ2-1
abundance: many
d_gene: -
CDR3aa: CASCSWLAVNSYNEQFF
CDR3nt: TGTGCCAGCTGTAGCTGGTTAGCGGTAAACTCCTACAATGAGCAGTTCTTC

v_gene: TRBV29-1
j_gene: TRBJ1-5
abundance: few
d_gene: TRBD1
CDR3aa: CSAETGGLEPQHF
CDR3nt: TGCAGCGCGGAGACAGGGGGTCTAGAGCCCCAGCATTTT

v_gene: TRBV3-1
j_gene: TRBJ2-7
abundance: -
d_gene: -
CDR3aa: CASSQVMGGNYEQYF
CDR3nt: TGTGCCAGCAGCCAAGTTATGGGGGGAAACTACGAGCAGTACTTC

v_gene: TRBV24-1
j_gene: TRBJ2-1
abundance: -
d_gene: TRBD1
CDR3aa: CATSSLQGARNEQFF
CDR3nt: TGTGCCACCAGTTCCCTACAGGGGGCTCGCAATGAGCAGTTCTTC

v_gene: TRBV29-1
j_gene: TRBJ2-7
abundance: many
d_gene: -
CDR3aa: CSVAGEHGGGIHEQYF
CDR3nt: TGCAGCGTTGCCGGGGAACATGGGGGCGGTATCCACGAGCAGTACTTC

v_gene: TRBV5-1
j_gene: TRBJ2-1
abundance: -
d_gene: TRBD2
CDR3aa: CASSLVAGALLYNEQFF
CDR3nt: TGCGCCAGCAGCTTGGTTGCGGGAGCCCTCCTTTACAATGAGCAGTTCTTC

v_gene: TRBV4-2
j_gene: TRBJ2-7
abundance: few
d_gene: TRBD2
CDR3aa: CASSQEGLAGGPAYEQYF
CDR3nt: TGTGCCAGCAGCCAAGAAGGGCTAGCGGGAGGGCCTGCCTACGAGCAGTACTTC

v_gene: TRBV6-5
j_gene: TRBJ2-5
abundance: -
d_gene: TRBD2
CDR3aa: CASSLVGLPGGQETQYF
CDR3nt: TGTGCCAGCAGTTTGGTGGGACTTCCGGGGGGCCAAGAGACCCAGTACTTC

v_gene: TRBV20-1
j_gene: TRBJ1-2
abundance: few
d_gene: -
CDR3aa: CSALLQAGPGYTF
CDR3nt: TGCAGTGCCCTATTACAGGCAGGGCCCGGCTACACCTTC

v_gene: TRBV7-9
j_gene: TRBJ2-7
abundance: -
d_gene: TRBD1
CDR3aa: CASSDGNRGPTF
CDR3nt: TGTGCCAGCAGCGACGGAAACAGGGGGCCCACCTTC

v_gene: TRBV4-2
j_gene: TRBJ2-5
abundance: -
d_gene: -
CDR3aa: CASSQDQGLAPETQYF
CDR3nt: TGTGCCAGCAGCCAAGATCAGGGCCTCGCGCCAGAGACCCAGTACTTC

v_gene: TRBV7-9
j_gene: TRBJ1-2
abundance: few
d_gene: -
CDR3aa: CASSLSAQASYGYTF
CDR3nt: TGTGCCAGCAGCTTGTCGGCACAGGCCTCCTATGGCTACACCTTC